Listed below are T cell receptor beta chains from one sample, sequenced in a study of cytomegalovirus exposure and HLA in healthy donors. Libraries were prepared by immunoSEQ multiplex PCR; TCRdb keeps only in-frame clonotypes and omits some of them. The sample lists tens of thousands of clones, 95% to 97% occurring once. The sequenced sample was PBMCs. The receptors shown here come from a man aged 18 to 29 in good health and CMV-seronegative. Each CDR3 is given with its conserved first and last residue.

TRBV7-9	TRBJ2-3	CASTAGDSTDTQYF
TRBV5-1	TRBJ2-6	CASSSGHPSGANVLTF
TRBV12-5	TRBJ2-3	CASGPGLASTDTQYF
TRBV2	TRBJ1-2	CASSTGQFYGYTF
TRBV7-9	TRBJ2-5	CASSHSPTETQYF
TRBV6-1	TRBJ1-1	CAIRNRGMNTEAFF
TRBV29-1	TRBJ2-5	CSVGSGQSTSKTQYF
TRBV11-3	TRBJ2-5	CASSSQTGGQETQYF
TRBV10-3	TRBJ1-2	CAISSASEGYTF
TRBV5-1	TRBJ1-1	CASSLAGGRNTEAFF
TRBV7-9	TRBJ2-5	CASSRPVETQYF
TRBV9	TRBJ2-7	CASSVGQTGVVGEQYF
TRBV18	TRBJ1-2	CASSPPQVGRGYTF
TRBV2	TRBJ2-1	CASRAGTSGPYNEQFF
TRBV7-6	TRBJ2-5	CASASGRPQETQYF
TRBV6-5	TRBJ2-4	CASRPGLVPKNIQYF
TRBV5-1	TRBJ1-4	CASSLDLGAANEKLFF
TRBV2	TRBJ2-1	CASTPDRPGLAFEQFF
TRBV4-1	TRBJ1-2	CASSQEGGLVYGYTF
TRBV7-9	TRBJ2-7	CASSVGAGTATYEQYF
TRBV13	TRBJ1-1	CASSLRTGNTEAFF
TRBV6-4	TRBJ2-1	CASSERTKYNEQFF
TRBV7-7	TRBJ1-3	CASSSGQATSGNTIYF
TRBV6-5	TRBJ1-1	CASSYSIVAASSGAFF
TRBV7-6	TRBJ1-1	CASSLDVQGEAFF
TRBV11-3	TRBJ2-6	CASTPRDRGSGANVLTF
TRBV28	TRBJ1-1	CASSLDKNIEAFF
TRBV11-2	TRBJ2-7	CASSSHPTITYEQYF
TRBV6-1	TRBJ1-5	CASLGGFYQPQHF
TRBV9	TRBJ1-5	CASSASGTDNQPQHF
TRBV6-5	TRBJ2-5	CASSPFAREGETQYF
TRBV6-4	TRBJ2-7	CASSDMPGNYEQYF
TRBV11-2	TRBJ1-5	CASSLGQGNQPQHF
TRBV6-5	TRBJ2-5	CASSPGTSRETQYF
TRBV11-2	TRBJ2-5	CASSFPYQETQYF
TRBV25-1	TRBJ1-2	CASSEAGDRNYGYTF
TRBV4-1	TRBJ1-2	CASSQNRERDGYTF
TRBV29-1	TRBJ1-1	CSVGGGAGKSTEAFF
TRBV27	TRBJ2-3	CASSPQLISDTQYF